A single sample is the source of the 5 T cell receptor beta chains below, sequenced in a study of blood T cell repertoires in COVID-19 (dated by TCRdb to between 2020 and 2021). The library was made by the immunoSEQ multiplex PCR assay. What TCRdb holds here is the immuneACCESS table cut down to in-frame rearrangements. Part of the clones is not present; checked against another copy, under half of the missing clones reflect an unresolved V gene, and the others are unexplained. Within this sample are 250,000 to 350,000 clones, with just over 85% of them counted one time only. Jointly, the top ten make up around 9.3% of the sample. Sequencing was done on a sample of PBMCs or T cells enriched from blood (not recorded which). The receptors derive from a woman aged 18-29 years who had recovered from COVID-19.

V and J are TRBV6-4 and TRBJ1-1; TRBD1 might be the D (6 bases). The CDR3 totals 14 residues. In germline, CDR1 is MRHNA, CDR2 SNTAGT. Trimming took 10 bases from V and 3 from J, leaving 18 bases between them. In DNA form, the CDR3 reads TGTGCCACCTCGCGAGGGGGACCGGACACTGAAGCTTTCTTT. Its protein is CATSRGGPDTEAFF.

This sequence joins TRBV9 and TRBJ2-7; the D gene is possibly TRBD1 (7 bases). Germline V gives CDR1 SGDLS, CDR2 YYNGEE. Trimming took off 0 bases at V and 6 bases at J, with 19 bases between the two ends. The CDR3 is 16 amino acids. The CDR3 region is CASSVARETGTSEQYF. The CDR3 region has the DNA TGTGCCAGCAGCGTAGCTCGGGAGACAGGGACGTCCGAGCAGTACTTC.

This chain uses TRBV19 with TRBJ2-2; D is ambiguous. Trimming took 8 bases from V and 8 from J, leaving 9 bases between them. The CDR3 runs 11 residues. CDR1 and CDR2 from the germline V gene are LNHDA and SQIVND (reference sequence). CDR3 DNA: TGTGCCAGTCGGTCCTTGGGGGAGCTGTTTTTT. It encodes CASRSLGELFF.

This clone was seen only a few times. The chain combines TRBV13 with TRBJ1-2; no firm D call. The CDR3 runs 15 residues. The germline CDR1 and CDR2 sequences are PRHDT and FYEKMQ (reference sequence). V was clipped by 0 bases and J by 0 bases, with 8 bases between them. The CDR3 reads CASSLGQLPNYGYTF. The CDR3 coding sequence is TGTGCCAGCAGCTTAGGACAGCTTCCTAACTATGGCTACACCTTC. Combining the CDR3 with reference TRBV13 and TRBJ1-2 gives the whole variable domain AAGVIQSPRHLIKEKRETATLKCYPIPRHDTVYWYQQGPGQDPQFLISFYEKMQSDKGSIPDRFSAQQFSDYHSELNMSSLELGDSALYFCASSLGQLPNYGYTFGSGTRLTVV.

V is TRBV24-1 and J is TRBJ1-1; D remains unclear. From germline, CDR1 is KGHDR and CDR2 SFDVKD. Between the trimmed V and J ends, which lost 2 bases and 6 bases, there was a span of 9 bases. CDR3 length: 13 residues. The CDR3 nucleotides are TGTGCCACCAGTGATTCGAGGGTTGCTGAAGCTTTCTTT. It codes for CATSDSRVAEAFF.